What follows is one T cell receptor beta chain and its context. This sample was taken from a study of blood T cell repertoires in COVID-19. Study-wide background: From the United States, Italy and Spain came samples of acute and convalescent COVID-19.

Source study methods: Amplifying reference gene primers gave estimates of nucleated cell counts. Data came from immunoSEQ multiplex PCR; TCRdb stores just in-frame clones and leaves some out. That table gives V, J and clone size, and the DNA gave D and trimming. This table has some 200,000 clones, about 85% appearing once. Trimming pared 2 bases from V and 6 bases from J, leaving 11 bases between. The germline V gene encodes CDR1 KGHDR and CDR2 SFDVKD. This CDR3 contains 14 residues. Sequenced material: peripheral blood. The gene calls are TRBV24-1 and TRBJ2-3, with no clear D. The TCR was taken from a woman aged 18-29 years who had recovered from COVID-19. This chain's CDR3 is CATSDSSFGDTQYF. CDR3 nucleotides: TGTGCCACCAGTGATTCATCTTTCGGGGATACGCAGTATTTT.